The entry that follows covers one T cell receptor (beta chain) sequence. This specimen belongs to a study of blood T cell repertoires in COVID-19. About the research overall: The study drew acute and convalescent COVID-19 samples from the United States, Italy and Spain.

V was clipped by 3 bases and J by 9 bases, with 12 bases between them. The CDR3 has 13 amino acids. Germline loops: CDR1 KGHSH, CDR2 LQKENI. Methods used by the authors: Estimation of nucleated cell counts was performed using reference gene primer amplification. Libraries were prepared by immunoSEQ multiplex PCR; TCRdb keeps only in-frame clonotypes and omits some of them. V and J calls and clone size come straight from that table; D and trimming were deduced from the DNA. The top ten clones hold about 2.5% of a sample with about 230,000 clones, roughly 83% of them seen once. This clonotype was obtained from a woman in her 70s with active or convalescent COVID-19. Sequences were obtained from peripheral blood. This chain joins TRBV18 and TRBJ2-1, with D possibly being TRBD2 (5 bases). The CDR3 reads CASSPRTLGEQFF. As DNA, the CDR3 is TGTGCCAGCTCACCTCGGACTCTCGGTGAGCAGTTCTTC. Together with reference TRBV18 and TRBJ2-1, the CDR3 gives the full variable domain: NAGVMQNPRHLVRRRGQEARLRCSPMKGHSHVYWYRQLPEEGLKFMVYLQKENIIDESGMPKERFSAEFPKEGPSILRIQQVVRGDSAAYFCASSPRTLGEQFFGPGTRLTVL.